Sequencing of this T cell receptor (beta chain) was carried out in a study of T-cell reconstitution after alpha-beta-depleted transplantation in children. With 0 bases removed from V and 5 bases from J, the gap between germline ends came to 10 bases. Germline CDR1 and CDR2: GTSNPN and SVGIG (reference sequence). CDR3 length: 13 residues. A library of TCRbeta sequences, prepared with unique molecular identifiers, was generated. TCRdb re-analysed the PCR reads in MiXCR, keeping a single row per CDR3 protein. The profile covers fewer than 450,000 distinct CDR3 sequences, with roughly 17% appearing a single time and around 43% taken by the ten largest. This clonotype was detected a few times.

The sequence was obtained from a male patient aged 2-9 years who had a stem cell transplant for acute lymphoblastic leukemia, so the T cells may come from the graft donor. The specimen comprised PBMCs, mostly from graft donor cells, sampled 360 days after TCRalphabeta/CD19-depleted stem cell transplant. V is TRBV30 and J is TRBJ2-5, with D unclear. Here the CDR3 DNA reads TGTGCCTGGAGTGTACTACGGCGGGAGACCCAGTACTTC. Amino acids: CAWSVLRRETQYF.